This T cell receptor beta chain was retrieved from a study of T cell repertoires in cytomegalovirus infection. Study-level background: Indications of both CMV infection and matching HLA type were provided by public TCR beta signatures.

This clonotype was found a few times. Antigen: not known. Findings and limits, study-wide: Predominance within the ex vivo response was attributable to HLA-C-restricted CMV-specific TCR beta clonotypes. Carriers of CMV plus the relevant HLA were identified by cumulative public TCR beta family frequency.

One entry per CDR3 protein results from TCRdb running MiXCR on the reads. The profile shows approximately 1,000,000 distinct CDR3 sequences, approximately 30% of them singletons. The clonotype comes from a human donor in good health (CMV status not recorded). Some clones in this sample may be carry-over from other donors' samples. Sequencing was performed on cultured CD8+ T cells from PBMCs, taken from culture after CMV antigen stimulation.

CDR3 region: CASSPPGQGSTNEKLFF. CDR3 nucleotide sequence: TGTGCCAGCAGCCCGCCGGGACAAGGGTCGACTAATGAAAAACTGTTTTTT. The chain joins TRBV7-9 to TRBJ1-4; a weak D match, TRBD1 (6 bases). CDR1 SEHNR and CDR2 FQNEAQ come from the germline V gene (reference sequence). The V and J ends lost 5 bases and 2 bases respectively, with 18 bases between them. The CDR3 is 17 amino acids.